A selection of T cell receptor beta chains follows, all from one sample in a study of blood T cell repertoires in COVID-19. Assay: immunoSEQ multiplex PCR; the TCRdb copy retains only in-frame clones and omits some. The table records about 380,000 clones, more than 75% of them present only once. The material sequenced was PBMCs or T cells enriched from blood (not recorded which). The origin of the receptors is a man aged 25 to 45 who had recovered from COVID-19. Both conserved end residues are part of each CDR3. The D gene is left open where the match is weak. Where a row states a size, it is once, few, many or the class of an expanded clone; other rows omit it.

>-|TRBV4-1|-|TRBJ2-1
TGCGCCAGCAGCGATACACTATTCGGTTTTTTTGAGCAGTTCTTC
CASSDTLFGFFEQFF
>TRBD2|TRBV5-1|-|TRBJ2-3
TGCGCCAGCAGCTTGGAGGGGACTACCCCCGGTACGCAGTATTTT
CASSLEGTTPGTQYF
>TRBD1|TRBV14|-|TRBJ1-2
TGTGCCAGCAGCCAAGCCAGACAGGGGGGAGGCTACACCTTC
CASSQARQGGGYTF
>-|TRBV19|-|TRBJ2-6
TGTGCCAGTAGTATGATGGGGCACCACTCTGGGGCCAACGTCCTGACTTTC
CASSMMGHHSGANVLTF
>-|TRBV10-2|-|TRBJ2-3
TGCGCCAGCAGTGACCAGGGTACGCAGTATTTT
CASSDQGTQYF
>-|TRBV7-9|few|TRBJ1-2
TGTGCCAGCACCTCAGGGCTAGGTGGCTACACCTTC
CASTSGLGGYTF
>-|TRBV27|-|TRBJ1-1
TGTGCCAGCAGTTTATCCCCGCGGCAGGGCGGGGTGTTGAACACTGAAGCTTTCTTT
CASSLSPRQGGVLNTEAFF
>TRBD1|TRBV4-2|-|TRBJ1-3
TGTGCCAGCAGCCAAGAACTTCCGGGACAGGTAACCTCTGGAAACACCATATATTTT
CASSQELPGQVTSGNTIYF
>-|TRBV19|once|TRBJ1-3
TGTGCCAGTAGTATTTCAGGGACTGGAAACACCATATATTTT
CASSISGTGNTIYF
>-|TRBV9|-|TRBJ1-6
TGTGCCAGCAGCGTAGGGGCCGGTGGGGGCAGGACTAATTCACCCCTCCACTTT
CASSVGAGGGRTNSPLHF
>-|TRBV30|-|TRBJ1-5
TGTGCCTGGAGCGAATGGACAGTAAATCAGCCCCAGCATTTT
CAWSEWTVNQPQHF
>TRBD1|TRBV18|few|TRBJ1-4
TGTGCCAGCTCACCCGACAGGGATAATGAAAAACTGTTTTTT
CASSPDRDNEKLFF
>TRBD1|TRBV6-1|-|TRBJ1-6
TGTGCCAGCAGTGAATTGACAGGGGAGTATTCACCCCTCCACTTT
CASSELTGEYSPLHF
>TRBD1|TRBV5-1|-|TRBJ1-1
TGCGCCAGCAGCAACCTACAGGGGGGAACTGAAGCTTTCTTT
CASSNLQGGTEAFF
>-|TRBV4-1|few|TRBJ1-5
TGCGCCAGCAGCCTCAGGTCCAGCAATCAGCCCCAGCATTTT
CASSLRSSNQPQHF
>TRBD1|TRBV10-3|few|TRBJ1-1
TGTGCCATCAGTGGGAGGGACAGGGGCACTGAAGCTTTCTTT
CAISGRDRGTEAFF
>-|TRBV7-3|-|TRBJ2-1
TGTGCCAGCAGCTTGCAGGGCGCCTCCTACAATGAGCAGTTCTTC
CASSLQGASYNEQFF
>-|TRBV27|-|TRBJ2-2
TGTGCCAGCACGCAAACTCGGGGTTCCGGGGAGCTGTTTTTT
CASTQTRGSGELFF
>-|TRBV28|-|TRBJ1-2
TGTGCCAGCAAGCGAGCTGGAGGTCGTGGCTACACCTTC
CASKRAGGRGYTF
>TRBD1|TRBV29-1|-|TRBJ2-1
TGCAGCCCGCCAGGACAGGCCTACAATGAGCAGTTCTTC
CSPPGQAYNEQFF
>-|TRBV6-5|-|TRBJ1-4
TGTGCCAGCAGCCTCCGGGGTGAAAAACTGTTTTTT
CASSLRGEKLFF
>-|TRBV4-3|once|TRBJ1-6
TGCGCCAGCAGCCTTTCTGGGGGGGGTTCACCCCTCCACTTT
CASSLSGGGSPLHF
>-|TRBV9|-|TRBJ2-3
TGTGCCAGCAGCGTAAGGTCAGGGGGGCCAGATACGCAGTATTTT
CASSVRSGGPDTQYF
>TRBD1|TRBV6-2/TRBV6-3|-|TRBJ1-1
TGTGCCAGCAGTTACAGGGGGCCTGAAGCTTTCTTT
CASSYRGPEAFF
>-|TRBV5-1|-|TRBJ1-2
TGCGCCAGCAGCACCACAACCCCAGTCCGCGGCTACACCTTC
CASSTTTPVRGYTF
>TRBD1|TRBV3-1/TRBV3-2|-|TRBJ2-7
TGTGCCAGCAGCCAGATGGGACAGCGGAGCTCCTACGAGCAGTACTTC
CASSQMGQRSSYEQYF
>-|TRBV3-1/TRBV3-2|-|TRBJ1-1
TGTGCCAGCAGCCAAGGACTATTAAGCGACACTGAAGCTTTCTTT
CASSQGLLSDTEAFF
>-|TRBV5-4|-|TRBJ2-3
TGTGCCAGCAGCTTGGATCCCGGGAGCACAGATACGCAGTATTTT
CASSLDPGSTDTQYF
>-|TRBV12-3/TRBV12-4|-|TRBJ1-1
TGTGCCAGCAGCAACAGGGTTAACACTGAAGCTTTCTTT
CASSNRVNTEAFF
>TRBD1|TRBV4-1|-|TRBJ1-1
TGCGCCAGCAGCCAAAACAGGGGGTTTAGGACTGAAGCTTTCTTT
CASSQNRGFRTEAFF
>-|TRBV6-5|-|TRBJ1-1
TGTGCCAGCGGGACGGGGGGCACTGAAGCTTTCTTT
CASGTGGTEAFF
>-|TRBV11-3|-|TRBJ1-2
TGTGCCAGCAGCACTGTGGTCCAGGGTGTGGGTGGCTACACCTTC
CASSTVVQGVGGYTF
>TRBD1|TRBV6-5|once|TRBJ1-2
TGTGCCAGCAGCTCCCGTACAGGGGGGTATGGCTACACCTTC
CASSSRTGGYGYTF
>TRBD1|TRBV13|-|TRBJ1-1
TGTGCCAGCAGCTTGGGGACAGGGGGCTTTAACACTGAAGCTTTCTTT
CASSLGTGGFNTEAFF
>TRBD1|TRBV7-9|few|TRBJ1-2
TGTGCCAGCAGCTCCCCGGGACAGGAGGACTATGGCTACACCTTC
CASSSPGQEDYGYTF
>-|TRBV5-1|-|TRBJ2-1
TGCGCCAGCAGCTTGGCCGTTAGCTACAATGAGCAGTTCTTC
CASSLAVSYNEQFF
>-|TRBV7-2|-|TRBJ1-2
TGTGCCAGCAGCTTAATCGGGGAGCCGAGCGTGTATGGCTACACCTTC
CASSLIGEPSVYGYTF
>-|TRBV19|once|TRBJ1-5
TGTGCCACCACGAGTGGAGGGCCCCAACCCCAGCATTTT
CATTSGGPQPQHF
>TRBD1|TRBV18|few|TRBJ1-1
TGTGCCAGCTCACCGGCAGGGGGAGAGGTCACTGAAGCTTTCTTT
CASSPAGGEVTEAFF
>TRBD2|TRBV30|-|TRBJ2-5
TGTGCCTGGAGTGTAGGACTAGCGGGGGGTTATGAGACCCAGTACTTC
CAWSVGLAGGYETQYF